The 9 T cell receptor beta chains listed next were all sequenced from one sample in a study of Graves' ophthalmopathy and Graves' hyperthyroidism. The authors amplified TCR beta CDR3 regions, and they did so from RNA transcripts for repertoire sequencing. Following a first-round RT-PCR that used HTBI primers, a second-round multiplex PCR was carried out. TCRdb itself ran the multiplex PCR reads through MiXCR, one entry per CDR3 protein. The sample shows roughly 500,000 distinct CDR3 sequences, 13% to 15% of them seen only once. Material: blood. All receptors derive from a woman in her 30s with Graves' ophthalmopathy.

This clonotype was seen ten or more times. The V gene is TRBV24-1, the J gene TRBJ1-2, with TRBD1 matching over 7 bases. From germline, CDR1 is KGHDR and CDR2 SFDVKD. The CDR3 totals 15 residues. The junction had 11 bases not matched to a gene; V was cut back by 3 bases and J by 8 bases. CDR3 sequence: CATSDVTGTMGGYTF. The CDR3, as DNA: TGTGCCACCAGTGATGTGACAGGGACTATGGGGGGCTACACCTTC.

This clonotype was seen only a few times. The genes are TRBV29-1 and TRBJ2-3; 7 nucleotides match TRBD1. The V gene's germline CDR1 is SQVTM and CDR2 ANQGSEA. The CDR3 is 15 residues long. Trimming at V came to 7 bases and at J to 0 bases, leaving 10 bases not matched to a gene. CDR3 bases: TGCAGCGGTAACAGGGGCGGCCAAAGCACAGATACGCAGTATTTT. It is translated as CSGNRGGQSTDTQYF.

This clonotype was counted ten times or more. This chain links TRBV6-5 with TRBJ2-7; weak D call: TRBD2 (6 bases). Germline assignment: CDR1 MNHEY and CDR2 SVGAGI. Trimming removed 2 bases at V and 2 bases at J, with 13 bases between. This CDR3 is built from 15 residues. The CDR3 region is CASSYDGGETYEQYF. CDR3 in DNA: TGTGCCAGCAGTTACGATGGAGGGGAGACCTACGAGCAGTACTTC.

This clonotype was seen only a few times. This CDR3 is missing its conserved last phenylalanine or tryptophan, likely due to a read error. This chain uses TRBV27 with TRBJ1-5; D might be TRBD1 (5 bases). Trimming shortened V by 3 bases and J by 0 bases, and 6 bases separated the two germline ends. Germline CDR1 MNHEY, CDR2 SMNVEV (reference sequence). The CDR3 contains 14 residues. CDR3 in amino acids: CASSFGGSNQPQHL. The CDR3 coding sequence is TGTGCCAGCAGTTTCGGGGGTAGCAATCAGCCCCAGCATTTG.

The sample holds many counts of this clonotype. The chain is built from TRBV7-2 and TRBJ2-7; 12 positions match TRBD2. The CDR3 length is 15 residues. V shed 5 bases, J shed 5 bases, and the junction held 7 bases outside the gene matches. CDR1 is SGHTA and CDR2 is FQGNSA in the germline V gene. The CDR3 sequence: CASSPQTSGGHEQYF. DNA of the CDR3: TGTGCCAGCAGCCCTCAGACTAGCGGGGGACACGAGCAGTACTTC.

This clonotype was recorded at least ten times. The V and J genes are TRBV12-5 and TRBJ1-1; weak D call: TRBD1 (6 bases). The length of the CDR3 is 14 residues. The germline V and J ends were trimmed by 5 bases and 1 base, with 11 bases remaining between them. CDR1 is LGHNT and CDR2 is FRNRAP in the germline V gene. The CDR3 DNA reads TGTGCTAGTGGTCTCGGACAGCGGAACACTGAAGCTTTCTTT. Translated: CASGLGQRNTEAFF.

There are many counts of this clonotype. The chain combines TRBV11-1 with TRBJ1-1; D is unresolved. Per the germline V gene, CDR1 is SGHAT and CDR2 is FQDESV (reference sequence). Trimming cost V 1 base and J 1 base, with 7 bases left between them. There are 14 residues in the CDR3. The CDR3: CASSLDAGNTEAFF. For the CDR3, the DNA is TGTGCCAGCAGCTTAGATGCGGGGAACACTGAAGCTTTCTTT.

This clonotype was recorded at least ten times. The genes are TRBV5-8 and TRBJ2-7; possibly TRBD1 for D (6 bases). This CDR3 has 15 residues. The V and J ends lost 0 bases and 5 bases respectively, with 15 bases between them. Germline V CDR1 and CDR2: SGHTS, YDEGEE. CDR3 in amino acids: CASSLGDRSVDEQYF. CDR3 nucleotides: TGTGCCAGCAGCTTGGGAGACAGGTCTGTCGACGAGCAGTACTTC.

V gene TRBV6-1 combines with J gene TRBJ1-3, with D possibly matching TRBD1 (6 bases). Germline V lookup: CDR1 MNHNS, CDR2 SASEGT. Trimming shortened V by 8 bases and J by 5 bases, and 16 bases separated the two germline ends. This CDR3 has 14 amino acids. CDR3 DNA sequence: TGTGCCAGCTTTGGACAGACCAGAAGAAACACCATATATTTT. This codes for CASFGQTRRNTIYF.